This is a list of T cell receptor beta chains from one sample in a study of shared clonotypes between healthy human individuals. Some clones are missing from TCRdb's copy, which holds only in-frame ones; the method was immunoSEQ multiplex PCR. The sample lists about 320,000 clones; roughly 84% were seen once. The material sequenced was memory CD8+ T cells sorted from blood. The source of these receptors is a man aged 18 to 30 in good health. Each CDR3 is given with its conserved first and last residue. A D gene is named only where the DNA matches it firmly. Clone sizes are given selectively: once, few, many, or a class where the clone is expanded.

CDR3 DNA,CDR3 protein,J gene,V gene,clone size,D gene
TGCGCCAGCAGCCAAGGCTGGGGGTGGAATCAGCCCCAGCATTTT,CASSQGWGWNQPQHF,TRBJ1-5,TRBV4-1,.,.
TGCGCCAGCAGCCAGAGCCAGGACCCTACTAAAAGCAGTACCTACTACGAGCAGTACTTC,CASSQSQDPTKSSTYYEQYF,TRBJ2-7,TRBV4-1,.,.
TGTGCCAGCTCTCGCGGGAGCGCGCTCCAAGAGACCCAGTACTTC,CASSRGSALQETQYF,TRBJ2-5,TRBV28,.,TRBD2
TGTGCCAGCAGTCCGGTCAGACAGGGATCCTACGAGCAGTACTTC,CASSPVRQGSYEQYF,TRBJ2-7,TRBV2,.,TRBD1
TGTGCCAGCAGTTCTGGACTAGCGTTGATACCCTACGAGCAGTACTTC,CASSSGLALIPYEQYF,TRBJ2-7,TRBV27,.,TRBD2
TGCGCCAGCAGCCATGGGGGGAACTATGGCTACACCTTC,CASSHGGNYGYTF,TRBJ1-2,TRBV4-1,.,.
TGTGCCAGCAGCCCTCTGGCGGGGGGGCAATACAATGAGCAGTTCTTC,CASSPLAGGQYNEQFF,TRBJ2-1,TRBV7-6,.,TRBD2
TGTGCCAGCAGTGACCTTCTAGGGGGGCAGGGCTATGGCTACACCTTC,CASSDLLGGQGYGYTF,TRBJ1-2,TRBV25-1,few,.
TGTGCCAGCAGCTCAGACCCTACAGGGGGCAGAGAGCAGTACTTC,CASSSDPTGGREQYF,TRBJ2-7,TRBV7-9,.,TRBD1
TGTGCCAGCAGTCCTGGGGCGACTGAAGCTTTCTTT,CASSPGATEAFF,TRBJ1-1,TRBV27,.,.
TGTGCCAGCAGCGGTACAGGGTTGGAGGATTCACCCCTCCACTTT,CASSGTGLEDSPLHF,TRBJ1-6,TRBV9,few,.
TGCGCCAGCAGCCTGGGACTAGCTTGGTACGAGCAGTACTTC,CASSLGLAWYEQYF,TRBJ2-7,TRBV5-1,.,TRBD2
TGCGCCAGCAGTGAGCAAGGGGGGCCCCAGCATTTT,CASSEQGGPQHF,TRBJ1-5,TRBV10-2,once,.
TGCGCCAGCAGCCATGGACAGGGTGGGGCAACTAATGAAAAACTGTTTTTT,CASSHGQGGATNEKLFF,TRBJ1-4,TRBV5-1,once,TRBD1
TGTGCCAGCAGCTTCCAAGGGGGCACAGATACGCAGTATTTT,CASSFQGGTDTQYF,TRBJ2-3,TRBV7-9,.,.
TGTGCCAGCAGTGTAATCTCGCGAGGTACCTACAATGAGCAGTTCTTC,CASSVISRGTYNEQFF,TRBJ2-1,TRBV13,once,.
TGTGCCAGCAGTGACTCGTTCAAGCGGCATTACAATGAGCAGTTCTTC,CASSDSFKRHYNEQFF,TRBJ2-1,TRBV6-4,.,.
TGTGCCAGCAGCAAAACCCTACCTAGCGGGGTCTACCAAGAGACCCAGTACTTC,CASSKTLPSGVYQETQYF,TRBJ2-5,TRBV7-6,.,TRBD2
TGTGCCAGCAGTTTATCGATGGGACTCAGCACAGATACGCAGTATTTT,CASSLSMGLSTDTQYF,TRBJ2-3,TRBV27,.,.
TGTGCCAGCACCTGGGTGATGGGCAATGAGCAGTTCTTC,CASTWVMGNEQFF,TRBJ2-1,TRBV6-1,.,.
TGTGCCAGCAATCCTAGCGGGCATCCAGATACGCAGTATTTT,CASNPSGHPDTQYF,TRBJ2-3,TRBV9,.,TRBD2
TGTGCCAGCAGTGAAGCGCGGACCAACAATGAGCAGTTCTTC,CASSEARTNNEQFF,TRBJ2-1,TRBV2,.,.
TGTGCCAGCAGAGGACCTTGGGGGACAGGGGTTTACTATGGCTACACCTTC,CASRGPWGTGVYYGYTF,TRBJ1-2,TRBV5-7,.,TRBD1
TGTGCCAGCAGCCCACCCCCGCTTACAGAGGCTGGGGCCAACGTCCTGACTTTC,CASSPPPLTEAGANVLTF,TRBJ2-6,TRBV4-2,.,.
TGTGCCATCCCTAGGAGGGGCACTGAAGCTTTCTTT,CAIPRRGTEAFF,TRBJ1-1,TRBV10-3,.,.
TGTGCCAGCAGTGACAGCGGGCTCACCTACGAGCAGTACTTC,CASSDSGLTYEQYF,TRBJ2-7,TRBV2,few,.
TGTGCCAGCACCCTAATTAGGGGCTCCTATAATTCACCCCTCCACTTT,CASTLIRGSYNSPLHF,TRBJ1-6,TRBV28,.,.
TGTGCCAGCAGTTACTCCGGGACAAAGATCTACGAGCAGTACTTC,CASSYSGTKIYEQYF,TRBJ2-7,TRBV27,.,.
TGTGCCAGCAGTCCCTTGGGGACAGGGTATAGGGACATTCAGTACTTC,CASSPLGTGYRDIQYF,TRBJ2-4,TRBV27,.,TRBD1
TGTGCCAGCAGCTATTACCCCCCCCCAGGAGGCGAGAACACTGAAGCTTTCTTT,CASSYYPPPGGENTEAFF,TRBJ1-1,TRBV5-5,.,.
TGTGCCAGCAGTGGGGCGGGGGAGGCCCTGGGTGGCTACACCTTC,CASSGAGEALGGYTF,TRBJ1-2,TRBV2,.,.
TGTGCCAGCAGCCTCTCCTACGAGCAGTACTTC,CASSLSYEQYF,TRBJ2-7,TRBV14,.,.
TGCAGCGCCGAAGGGGTGGCTAGCCTGCCGAGCTCCTACAATGAGCAGTTCTTC,CSAEGVASLPSSYNEQFF,TRBJ2-1,TRBV29-1,.,.
TGTGCCAGCAGCGTAGACGGCGGAAGAAGTAGGGCGGGGAAGGGGTATGGCTACACCTTC,CASSVDGGRSRAGKGYGYTF,TRBJ1-2,TRBV9,.,.
TGTGCCAGCAGCGCCGGAGGGTTGACAGGGAACACTGAAGCTTTCTTT,CASSAGGLTGNTEAFF,TRBJ1-1,TRBV5-6,.,.
TGTGCCAGCAGTACGCTTCCCTGGGGGCTGTTTTTT,CASSTLPWGLFF,TRBJ2-2,TRBV6-1,.,.
TGTGCCATCAGTGGCTCAGGGAATAGCAATCAGCCCCAGCATTTT,CAISGSGNSNQPQHF,TRBJ1-5,TRBV10-3,.,.
TGTGCCAGCACCGGGAGGGTGCCGACTGTGGGCGTTTCCATAGCCTACGAGCAGTACTTC,CASTGRVPTVGVSIAYEQYF,TRBJ2-7,TRBV2,.,TRBD2
TGTGCCAGCACCCAGGGGAAGGGTAACACTGAAGCTTTCTTT,CASTQGKGNTEAFF,TRBJ1-1,TRBV2,.,.
TGCGCCAGCAGCCATCCGACAGGGGGGGACACTGAAGCTTTCTTT,CASSHPTGGDTEAFF,TRBJ1-1,TRBV4-1,.,TRBD1
TGTGCCAGCGGGGATATGGGACAGGGCGTCCACGAGCAGTACTTC,CASGDMGQGVHEQYF,TRBJ2-7,TRBV6-5,.,TRBD1
TGCGCCAGCAGCCAAGTAGGCCAGCCCTACGAGCAGTACTTC,CASSQVGQPYEQYF,TRBJ2-7,TRBV4-1,many,.
TGTGCCAGTAGTAGTAATCGGGACTACAATGAGCAGTTCTTC,CASSSNRDYNEQFF,TRBJ2-1,TRBV19,.,.
TGTGCCAGCAGCTTATGGACAGACAGTCCCTACGAGCAGTACTTC,CASSLWTDSPYEQYF,TRBJ2-7,TRBV11-2,once,.
TGTGCCAGCAGTGAAGTTGGCCTGTACCAAGAGACCCAGTACTTC,CASSEVGLYQETQYF,TRBJ2-5,TRBV6-1,.,.
TGTGCCAGCAGTGAAGTAGGGGGTTCAGACACCATATATTTT,CASSEVGGSDTIYF,TRBJ1-3,TRBV6-5,.,.
TGTGCCAGCCGCTATTTGAAGCAGGAAGCTTTCTTT,CASRYLKQEAFF,TRBJ1-1,TRBV28,.,.
TGCAGCGTACAGGGGGCGCTCGGAAACACCATATATTTT,CSVQGALGNTIYF,TRBJ1-3,TRBV29-1,.,TRBD1
TGTGCCACCAGCAGAGATTGGCAGGACCTTTACTCCTATAATTCACCCCTCCACTTT,CATSRDWQDLYSYNSPLHF,TRBJ1-6,TRBV15,.,.
TGTGCCAGCAGTGAGTTGGTCAGTTACGAGCAGTACTTC,CASSELVSYEQYF,TRBJ2-7,TRBV2,.,.
TGTGCCAGTAGTACCATAGCGGGATTTGGCTACGAGCAGTACTTC,CASSTIAGFGYEQYF,TRBJ2-7,TRBV19,.,TRBD2
TGTGCCAGTAGTATAGGAACAGGGGGCTCCACAGATACGCAGTATTTT,CASSIGTGGSTDTQYF,TRBJ2-3,TRBV19,once,TRBD1
TGCGCCAGCAGCCCGGTAGGTTGGGATTCACCCCTCCACTTT,CASSPVGWDSPLHF,TRBJ1-6,TRBV4-1,.,.
TGTGCCATCAGCAGCCTACAGGGGTTTAATGAAAAACTGTTTTTT,CAISSLQGFNEKLFF,TRBJ1-4,TRBV10-3,.,TRBD1